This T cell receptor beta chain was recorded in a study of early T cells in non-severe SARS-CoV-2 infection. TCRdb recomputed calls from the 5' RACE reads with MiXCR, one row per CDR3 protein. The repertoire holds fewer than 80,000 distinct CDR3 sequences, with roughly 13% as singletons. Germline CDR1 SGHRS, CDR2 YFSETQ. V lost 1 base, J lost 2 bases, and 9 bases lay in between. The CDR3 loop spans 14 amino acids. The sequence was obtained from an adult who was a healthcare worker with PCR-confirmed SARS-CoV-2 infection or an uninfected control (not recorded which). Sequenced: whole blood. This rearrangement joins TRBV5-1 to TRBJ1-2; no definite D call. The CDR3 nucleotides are TGCGCCAGCAGCTTGCAACGGAGCAACTATGGCTACACCTTC. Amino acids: CASSLQRSNYGYTF.